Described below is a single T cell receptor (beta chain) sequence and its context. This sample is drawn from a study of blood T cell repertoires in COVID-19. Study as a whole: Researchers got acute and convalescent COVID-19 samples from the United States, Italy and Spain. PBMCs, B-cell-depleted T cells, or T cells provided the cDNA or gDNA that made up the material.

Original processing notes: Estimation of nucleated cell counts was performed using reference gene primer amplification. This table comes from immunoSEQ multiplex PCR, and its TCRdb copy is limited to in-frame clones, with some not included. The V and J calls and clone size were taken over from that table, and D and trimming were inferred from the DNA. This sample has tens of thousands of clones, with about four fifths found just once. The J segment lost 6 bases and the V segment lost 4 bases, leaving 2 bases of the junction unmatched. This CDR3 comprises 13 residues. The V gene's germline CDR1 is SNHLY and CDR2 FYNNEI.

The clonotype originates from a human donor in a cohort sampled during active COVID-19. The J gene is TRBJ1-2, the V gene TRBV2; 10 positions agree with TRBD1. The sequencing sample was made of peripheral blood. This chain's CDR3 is CASSGGQGDGYTF. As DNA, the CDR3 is TGTGCCAGCAGTGGAGGACAGGGGGATGGCTACACCTTC.